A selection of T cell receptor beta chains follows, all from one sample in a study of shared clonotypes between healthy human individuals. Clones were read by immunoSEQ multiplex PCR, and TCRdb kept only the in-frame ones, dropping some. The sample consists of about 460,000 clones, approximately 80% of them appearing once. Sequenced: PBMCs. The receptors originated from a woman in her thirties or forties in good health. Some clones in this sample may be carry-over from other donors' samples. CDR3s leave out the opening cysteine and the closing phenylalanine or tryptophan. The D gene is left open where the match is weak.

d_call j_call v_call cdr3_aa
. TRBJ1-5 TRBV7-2 ASSIRGDQPQH
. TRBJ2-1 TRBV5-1 ASSSALGDNEQF
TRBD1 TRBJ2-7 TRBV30 ACPRDSSFHDEQY
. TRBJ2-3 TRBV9 ASSVDSFADTQY
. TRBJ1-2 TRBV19 ASSIGGSYGYT
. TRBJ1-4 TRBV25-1 ASSRGRRGEEKLF
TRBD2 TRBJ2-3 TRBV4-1 ASSESGRAPDTQY
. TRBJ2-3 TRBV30 AWAPTTDTQY
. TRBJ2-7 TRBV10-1 ASSVRGSPEQY
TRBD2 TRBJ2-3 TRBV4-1 ASSHRTSGTDTQY
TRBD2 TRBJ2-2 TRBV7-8 ASSLPRTSGSGTGELF
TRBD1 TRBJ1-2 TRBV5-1 ASSRGTGSGYT
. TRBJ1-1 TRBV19 ASSTPGLSRTEAF
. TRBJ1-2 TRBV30 AWSVVGGYT
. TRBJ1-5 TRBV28 ASSPTPDNSNQPQH
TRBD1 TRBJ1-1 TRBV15 ATSMTGTTEAF
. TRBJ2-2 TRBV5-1 ASSLAQAYGELF
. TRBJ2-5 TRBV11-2 ASSSGTQY
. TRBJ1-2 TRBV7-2 ASNLVDSLNYGYT
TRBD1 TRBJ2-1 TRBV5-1 ASSPALQGAYNEQF
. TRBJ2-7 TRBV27 ASTRGVEQY
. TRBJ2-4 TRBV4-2 ASSQDRDFNIQY
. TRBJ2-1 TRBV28 ASADYNEQF
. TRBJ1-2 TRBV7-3 ASSLNGAGYT
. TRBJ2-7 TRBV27 ASNRPGTGTSEQY
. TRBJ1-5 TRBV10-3 AINGAITAGGRQNGNQPQH
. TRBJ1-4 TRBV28 ASSGGGLGEKLF
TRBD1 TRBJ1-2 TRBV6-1 ASSDAGGASNGYT
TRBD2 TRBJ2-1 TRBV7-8 ASSLVKLARNEQF
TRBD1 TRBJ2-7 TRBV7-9 ASSPIHGTATYEQY
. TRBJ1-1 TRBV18 ASSPDGRVGTEAF
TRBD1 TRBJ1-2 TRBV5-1 ASSLAPGQGFGYT
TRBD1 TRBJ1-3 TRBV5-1 ASSVGTASGNTIY
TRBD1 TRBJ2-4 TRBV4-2 ASSQVGTGGNIQY
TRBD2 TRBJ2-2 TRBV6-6 ASSGRVAGELF
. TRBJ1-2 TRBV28 ATTGNYGYT
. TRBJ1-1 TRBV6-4 ASKWEGETTEAF
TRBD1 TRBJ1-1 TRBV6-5 ASSDYRGEVEAF
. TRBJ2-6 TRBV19 ASSLRQAGANVLT
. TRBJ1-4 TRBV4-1 ASRATYIGPFLEGLF
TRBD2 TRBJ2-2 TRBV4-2 ASSPYSGGGELF
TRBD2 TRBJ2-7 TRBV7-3 ASSLRAGDSYEQY